The T cell receptor (beta chain) described here comes from a study of cytomegalovirus exposure and HLA in healthy donors. At the level of the study: The roughly 130 validation repertoires, a later analysis reported, used the same platform as the 666 repertoires from the first cohort. Whole-study findings and limits: Associated with cytomegalovirus, according to the listing, were 150 to 200 TCR beta chains. In vitro data verified three CMV-associated chains as specific for CMV antigens.

Some clones are missing from TCRdb's copy, which holds only in-frame ones; the method was immunoSEQ multiplex PCR. The profile shows fewer than 200,000 clones, approximately 81% of them singletons. For this clone: Its antigen is not known.

Germline values: CDR1 PRHDT, CDR2 FYEKMQ (reference sequence). J was trimmed by 7 bases and V by 1 base; bases with no gene match: 3. CDR3 length: 13 residues. The sequenced material came from PBMCs. This sequence was found in a man between 18 and 29 years old in good health and CMV-seropositive. The chain carries TRBV13 and TRBJ1-2, with 7 bases matching TRBD1. CDR3 nucleotide sequence: TGTGCCAGCAGCTTAGACAGGGGCGGTGGCTACACCTTC. As protein: CASSLDRGGGYTF.